The 7 T cell receptor beta chains below were found in one sample sequenced in a study of OX40 agonist ivuxolimab in advanced cancers. Produced via immunoSEQ multiplex PCR; TCRdb's table is partial and in-frame only. The table lists approximately 56,000 clones, approximately 80% of them singletons. The sequences come from CD4+ or CD8+ T cells sorted from blood, collected in a trial of the OX40 agonist ivuxolimab. Receptors were obtained from an adult with an advanced solid tumor such as melanoma, head and neck, liver or kidney cancer.

This clone has just one count. The chain uses TRBV6-5 and TRBJ2-5, with D uncertain. The CDR3 is made up of 13 amino acids. Per the germline V gene, CDR1 is MNHEY and CDR2 is SVGAGI. The ends were cut back, 2 bases at V and 2 bases at J, with 6 bases in the middle. Written as DNA, the CDR3 is TGTGCCAGCAGTTACAAACTACAAGAGACCCAGTACTTC. Protein sequence: CASSYKLQETQYF.

This chain uses TRBV7-3 with TRBJ2-3, with D uncertain. CDR1 is SGHTA, CDR2 FQGTGA, per germline. This CDR3 region has 14 residues. V lost 4 bases to trimming and J lost 6 bases, with 14 bases between them. Here the CDR3 DNA reads TGTGCCAGCAGCTCCCTTCTCGGCATTGATACGCAGTATTTT. This sequence encodes CASSSLLGIDTQYF.

CDR3 in DNA: TGTGCCAGCAGTGAAATGAGCGGCGAGGCAGATACGCAGTATTTT. Translation gives CASSEMSGEADTQYF. This sequence joins TRBV6-1 and TRBJ2-3; D is possibly TRBD2 (5 bases). Per germline, CDR1 MNHNS and CDR2 SASEGT. The CDR3 has 15 residues. The germline V and J ends were trimmed by 2 bases and 4 bases, with 13 bases remaining between them.

This rearrangement joins TRBV6-6 to TRBJ2-7, with no clear D. The CDR3 is 14 amino acids. V dropped 5 bases and J dropped 2 bases, with 13 bases sitting between them. Germline V gene data show CDR1 as MNHNY and CDR2 as SVGAGI (reference sequence). CDR3 residues: CASSDPTPPYEQYF. CDR3 nucleotides: TGTGCCAGCAGTGACCCGACCCCTCCCTACGAGCAGTACTTC.

In DNA form, the CDR3 reads TGTGCCAGCAGCTTGGCTGCGGGGGGCGTTAATTCACCCCTCCACTTT. As protein: CASSLAAGGVNSPLHF. V is TRBV5-6 and J is TRBJ1-6; maybe TRBD1 (6 bases). CDR1 SGHDT and CDR2 YYEEEE come from the germline V gene. V shed 0 bases and J shed 6 bases, with 13 bases lying between them. CDR3 length: 16 amino acids.

This clone was seen a handful of times. The CDR3 protein is CASSYPGSSYNEQFF. The DNA for the CDR3 is TGTGCCAGCAGTTACCCGGGGAGCTCCTACAATGAGCAGTTCTTC. This sequence joins TRBV28 and TRBJ2-1; a possible D gene is TRBD2 (5 bases). The ends were cut back, 4 bases at V and 0 bases at J, with 10 bases in the middle. Germline CDR1 reads MDHEN; CDR2 reads SYDVKM. This CDR3 region has 15 residues.

This chain joins TRBV2 and TRBJ2-1; D is undetermined. CDR1 and CDR2 from the germline V gene are SNHLY and FYNNEI. V lost 8 bases to trimming and J lost 1 base, with 9 bases between them. The CDR3 is made up of 13 amino acids. The CDR3 DNA reads TGTGCCAGCGAAAGGTCATCCTACAATGAGCAGTTCTTC. Its translation: CASERSSYNEQFF.